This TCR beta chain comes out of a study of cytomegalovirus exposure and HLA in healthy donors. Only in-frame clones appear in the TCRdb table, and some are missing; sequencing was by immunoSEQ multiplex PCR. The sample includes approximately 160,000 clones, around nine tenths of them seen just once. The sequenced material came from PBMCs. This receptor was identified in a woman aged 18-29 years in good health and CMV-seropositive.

The CDR3: CASSLTGKGAPQHF. As DNA, the CDR3 is TGTGCCAGCAGCCTGACAGGGAAAGGGGCGCCCCAGCATTTT. The chain carries TRBV7-6 and TRBJ1-5; TRBD1 aligns across 7 bases. The germline V gene encodes CDR1 SGHVS and CDR2 FNYEAQ. Trimming cost V 5 bases and J 9 bases; bases outside gene matches: 10. This CDR3 comprises 14 residues.